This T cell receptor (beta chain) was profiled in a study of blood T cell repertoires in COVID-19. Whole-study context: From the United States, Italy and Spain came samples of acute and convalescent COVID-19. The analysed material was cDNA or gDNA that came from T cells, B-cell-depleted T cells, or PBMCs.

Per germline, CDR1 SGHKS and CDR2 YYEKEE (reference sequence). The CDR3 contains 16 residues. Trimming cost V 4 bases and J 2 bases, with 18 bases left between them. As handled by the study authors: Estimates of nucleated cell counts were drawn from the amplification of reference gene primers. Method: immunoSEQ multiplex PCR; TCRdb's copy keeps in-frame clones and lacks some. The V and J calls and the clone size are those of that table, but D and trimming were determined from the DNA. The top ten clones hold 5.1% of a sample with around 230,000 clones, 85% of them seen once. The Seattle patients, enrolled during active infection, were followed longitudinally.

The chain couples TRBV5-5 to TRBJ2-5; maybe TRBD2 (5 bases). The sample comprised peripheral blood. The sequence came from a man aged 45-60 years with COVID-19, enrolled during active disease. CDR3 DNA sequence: TGTGCCAGCAGCCCAGGATTAGGGCGCGGGCAAGAGACCCAGTACTTC. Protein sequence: CASSPGLGRGQETQYF.